Below are 8 T cell receptor beta chains sequenced from a single sample in a study of blood T cell repertoires in COVID-19. TCRdb keeps only in-frame clones here, not all; method: immunoSEQ multiplex PCR. Of roughly 220,000 clones in the sample, more than 80% were seen once. Sequenced sample: peripheral blood. These receptor sequences come from an elderly woman with COVID-19, enrolled during active disease.

The rearrangement joins TRBV7-3 to TRBJ1-1; maybe TRBD1 (6 bases). The V end lost 6 bases, the J end lost 4 bases, and 15 bases lay between the germline ends. The CDR3 consists of 14 residues. Germline V CDR1 and CDR2: SGHTA, FQGTGA. The CDR3 bases are TGTGCCAGCAGTCCGGGACATCAGGCCACTGAAGCTTTCTTT. It specifies CASSPGHQATEAFF.

The V call is TRBV7-2, the J call TRBJ1-2; TRBD1 aligns across 9 bases. Germline V gives CDR1 SGHTA, CDR2 FQGNSA. V gave up 6 bases and J gave up 2 bases; unmatched junction bases: 13. This CDR3 spans 17 amino acids. The CDR3 here is CASRINSGQGINYGYTF. CDR3 DNA: TGTGCCAGCAGAATTAATTCTGGACAGGGGATCAACTATGGCTACACCTTC.

This rearrangement joins TRBV9 to TRBJ1-3; 8 bases fit TRBD1. Germline trimming cut 8 bases from V and 6 bases from J; bases unmatched to any gene: 10. The CDR3 has 14 residues. Germline V gene sequence: CDR1 SGDLS, CDR2 YYNGEE. CDR3: CASNTGQGTNTIYF. Here the CDR3 DNA reads TGTGCCAGTAACACCGGACAGGGAACAAACACCATATATTTT. The full variable domain, in which reference TRBV9 and TRBJ1-3 provide the parts outside the CDR3, is DSGVTQTPKHLITATGQRVTLRCSPRSGDLSVYWYQQSLDQGLQFLIQYYNGEERAKGNILERFSAQQFPDLHSELNLSSLELGDSALYFCASNTGQGTNTIYFGEGSWLTVV.

The chain recombines TRBV4-2 with TRBJ1-6; 7 nucleotides agree with TRBD1. The CDR3 spans 16 residues. CDR1 and CDR2 (germline): LGHNA, YNFKEQ. The junction had 7 bases not matched to a gene; V was cut back by 1 base and J by 7 bases. CDR3 DNA sequence: TGTGCCAGCAGCCAAGGGGCAGGGGGATTAAATTCACCCCTCCACTTT. Its translation: CASSQGAGGLNSPLHF.

CDR3 bases: TGTGCCAGTAGTATAGGAAGGACAGGGGTGGATCAGCCCCAGCATTTT. Protein sequence: CASSIGRTGVDQPQHF. The V gene is TRBV19, the J gene TRBJ1-5; TRBD1 matches at 9 bases. After removal of 1 base from V and 5 bases from J, the junction contained 6 bases not matched to a gene. The CDR3 is 16 residues long. Germline CDR1 LNHDA, CDR2 SQIVND (reference sequence). Using reference TRBV19 and TRBJ1-5 for the parts outside the CDR3, the full variable domain is DGGITQSPKYLFRKEGQNVTLSCEQNLNHDAMYWYRQDPGQGLRLIYYSQIVNDFQKGDIAEGYSVSREKKESFPLTVTSAQKNPTAFYLCASSIGRTGVDQPQHFGDGTRLSIL.

This chain joins TRBV18 and TRBJ1-3; no clear D gene. V was clipped by 3 bases and J by 1 base, with 7 bases between them. Germline CDR1 KGHSH, CDR2 LQKENI. The CDR3 is 14 residues long. CDR3 in amino acids: CASSPTGSGNTIYF. The CDR3 DNA sequence: TGTGCCAGCTCACCCACGGGTTCTGGAAACACCATATATTTT.

This clone was seen only once. The V call is TRBV29-1, the J call TRBJ2-2; TRBD2 might be the D (5 bases). The CDR3 sequence is 14 residues long. CDR1 and CDR2 from the germline V gene are SQVTM and ANQGSEA. Deletions cut 6 bases from V and 4 bases from J, with 15 bases between. The CDR3 protein is CSVRGGSFTGELFF. The CDR3 DNA reads as TGCAGCGTGCGAGGCGGGTCATTCACCGGGGAGCTGTTTTTT.

The chain carries TRBV6-6 and TRBJ1-5; no reliable D call. CDR3 size: 15 residues. Between the trimmed V and J ends, which lost 5 bases and 2 bases, there was a span of 13 bases. Germline values: CDR1 MNHNY, CDR2 SVGAGI (reference sequence). CDR3 amino acids: CASSRAEGGNQPQHF. For the CDR3, the DNA is TGTGCCAGCAGTAGGGCAGAGGGAGGCAATCAGCCCCAGCATTTT.